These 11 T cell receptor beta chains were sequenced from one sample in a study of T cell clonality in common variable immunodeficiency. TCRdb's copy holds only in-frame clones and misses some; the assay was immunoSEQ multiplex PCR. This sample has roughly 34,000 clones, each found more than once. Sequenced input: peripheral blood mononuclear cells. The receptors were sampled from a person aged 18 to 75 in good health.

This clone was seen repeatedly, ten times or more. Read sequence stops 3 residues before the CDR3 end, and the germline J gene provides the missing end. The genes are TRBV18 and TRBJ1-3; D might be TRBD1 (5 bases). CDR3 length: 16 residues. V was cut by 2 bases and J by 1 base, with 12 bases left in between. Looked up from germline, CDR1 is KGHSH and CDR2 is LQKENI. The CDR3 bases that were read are TGTGCCAGCTCACCAAGTGGGGGGAGATCTGGAAACACC. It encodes CASSPSGGRSGNT. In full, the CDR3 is CASSPSGGRSGNTIYF.

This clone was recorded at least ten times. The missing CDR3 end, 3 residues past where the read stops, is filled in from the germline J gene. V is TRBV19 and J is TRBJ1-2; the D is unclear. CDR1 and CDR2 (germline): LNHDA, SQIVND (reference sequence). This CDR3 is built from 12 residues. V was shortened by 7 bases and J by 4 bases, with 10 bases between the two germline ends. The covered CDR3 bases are TGTGCCAGTACGCCTAGAAGCTATGGC. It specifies CASTPRSYG. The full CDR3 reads CASTPRSYGYTF.

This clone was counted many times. The CDR3 is CASSIGTGNTDTQYF. The sequenced CDR3 bases are TGTGCCAGTAGCATTGGGACAGGGAACACAGATACG. This chain uses TRBV19 with TRBJ2-3; 9 nucleotides agree with TRBD1. The read comes to an end 3 residues before the CDR3 does, leaving the germline J gene to fill in the end. Germline V gene lookup returns CDR1 LNHDA and CDR2 SQIVND (reference sequence). This CDR3 has 15 residues. V trimming: 6 bases; J trimming: 2 bases; junction bases outside the gene matches: 6.

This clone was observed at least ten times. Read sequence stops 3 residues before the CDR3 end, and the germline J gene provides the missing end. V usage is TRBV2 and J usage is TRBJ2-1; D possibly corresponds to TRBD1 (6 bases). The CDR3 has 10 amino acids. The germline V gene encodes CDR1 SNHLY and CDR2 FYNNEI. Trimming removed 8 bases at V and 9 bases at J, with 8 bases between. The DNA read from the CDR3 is TGTGCCAGCGGACAGCCTGAG. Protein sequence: CASGQPE. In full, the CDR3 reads CASGQPEQFF. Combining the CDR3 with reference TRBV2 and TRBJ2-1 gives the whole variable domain EPEVTQTPSHQVTQMGQEVILRCVPISNHLYFYWYRQILGQKVEFLVSFYNNEISEKSEIFDDQFSVERPDGSNFTLKIRSTKLEDSAMYFCASGQPEQFFGPGTRLTVL.

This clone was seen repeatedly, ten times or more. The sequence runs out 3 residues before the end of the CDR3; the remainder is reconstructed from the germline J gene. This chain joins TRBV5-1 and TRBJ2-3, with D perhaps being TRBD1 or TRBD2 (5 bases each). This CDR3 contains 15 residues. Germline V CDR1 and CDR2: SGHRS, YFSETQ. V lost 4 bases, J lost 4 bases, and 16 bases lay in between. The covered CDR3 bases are TGCGCCAGCAGCCGGACGAGGGGAGACGCAGATACG. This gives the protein CASSRTRGDADT. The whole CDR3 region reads CASSRTRGDADTQYF.

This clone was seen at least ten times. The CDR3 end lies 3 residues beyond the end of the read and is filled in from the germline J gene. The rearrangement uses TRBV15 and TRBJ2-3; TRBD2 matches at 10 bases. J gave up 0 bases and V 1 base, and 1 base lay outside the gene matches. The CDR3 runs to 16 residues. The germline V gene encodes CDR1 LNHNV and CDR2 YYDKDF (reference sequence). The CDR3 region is CATSRVGLASTDTQYF. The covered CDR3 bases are TGTGCCACCAGCAGAGTGGGACTAGCGAGCACAGATACG.

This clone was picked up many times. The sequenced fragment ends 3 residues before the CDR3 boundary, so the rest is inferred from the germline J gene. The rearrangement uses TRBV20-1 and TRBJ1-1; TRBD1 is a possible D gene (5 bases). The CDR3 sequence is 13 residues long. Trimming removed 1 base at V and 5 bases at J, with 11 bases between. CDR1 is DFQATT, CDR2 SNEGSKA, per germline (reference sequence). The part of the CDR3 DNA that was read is TGCAGTGCTAGAGTTTTTTCAGGGACTGAA. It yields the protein CSARVFSGTE. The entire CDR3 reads CSARVFSGTEAFF.

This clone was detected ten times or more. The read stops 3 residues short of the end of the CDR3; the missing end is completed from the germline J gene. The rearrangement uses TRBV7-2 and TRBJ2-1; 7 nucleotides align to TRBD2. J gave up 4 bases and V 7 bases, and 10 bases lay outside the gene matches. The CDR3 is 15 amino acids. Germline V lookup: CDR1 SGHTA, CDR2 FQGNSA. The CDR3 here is CASTERDGRYNEQFF. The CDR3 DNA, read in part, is TGTGCCAGCACCGAGCGGGACGGGAGGTACAATGAG.

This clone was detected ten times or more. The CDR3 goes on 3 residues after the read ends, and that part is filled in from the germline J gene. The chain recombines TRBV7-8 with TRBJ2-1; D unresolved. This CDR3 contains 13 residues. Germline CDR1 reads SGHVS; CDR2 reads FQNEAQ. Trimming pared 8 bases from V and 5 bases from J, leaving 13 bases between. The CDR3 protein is CASAFGLHNEQFF. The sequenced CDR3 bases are TGTGCCAGCGCCTTTGGGCTCCACAATGAG.

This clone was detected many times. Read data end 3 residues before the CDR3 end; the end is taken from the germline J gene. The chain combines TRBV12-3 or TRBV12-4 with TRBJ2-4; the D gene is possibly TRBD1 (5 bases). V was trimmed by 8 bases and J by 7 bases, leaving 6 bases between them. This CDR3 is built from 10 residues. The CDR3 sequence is CASGHNIQYF. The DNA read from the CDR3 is TGTGCCAGCGGACATAACATT.

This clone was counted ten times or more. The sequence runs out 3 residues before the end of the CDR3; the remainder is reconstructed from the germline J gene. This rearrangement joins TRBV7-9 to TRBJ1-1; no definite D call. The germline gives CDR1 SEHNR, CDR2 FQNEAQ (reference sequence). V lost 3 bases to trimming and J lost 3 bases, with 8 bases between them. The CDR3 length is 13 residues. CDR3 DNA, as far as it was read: TGTGCCAGCAGCTTCCGCCCGGACACTGAA. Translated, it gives CASSFRPDTE. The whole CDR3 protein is CASSFRPDTEAFF.